This T cell receptor beta chain derives from a study of blood T cells in healthy people across ages. Regarding this clonotype: No antigen is known for it.

Overall study findings and caveats: Because sorting was not performed, PBMCs prevented conclusive naive versus antigen-experienced comparison.

A sample-barcoded 5' primer and a J-beta primer mix were used in a second PCR of about 7 to 12 cycles. All cDNA molecules were each tagged by a template-switch adaptor with 12 random nucleotides. From the 5' RACE reads, TCRdb called clonotypes with MiXCR, one entry per CDR3 protein. The top ten hold about a quarter of the sample, which has 890,000 or so distinct CDR3 sequences, 62% seen once. Trimming shortened V by 3 bases and J by 3 bases, and 7 bases separated the two germline ends. CDR3 length: 13 amino acids. Germline loops: CDR1 ENHRY, CDR2 SYGVKD. PBMCs, at least 6 million per sample, were isolated.

Sequencing was done on a sample of blood. This clonotype was obtained from a man aged 30-40 years in good health. This chain uses TRBV10-3 with TRBJ2-3; D might be TRBD2 (5 bases). DNA of the CDR3: TGTGCCATCAGTGACGGGGAGACAGATACGCAGTATTTT. Its translation: CAISDGETDTQYF.